The T cell receptor (beta chain) under discussion was sequenced for a study of T cell changes during pregnancy in multiple sclerosis. This table comes from immunoSEQ multiplex PCR, and its TCRdb copy is limited to in-frame clones, with some not included. The sample lists roughly 60,000 clones; 90% to 95% were seen once. J gave up 4 bases and V 8 bases, and 7 bases lay outside the gene matches. From germline, CDR1 is MGHDK and CDR2 SYGVNS. The CDR3 covers 14 residues. The receptor was derived from a female donor with multiple sclerosis, enrolled in a pregnancy study. The chain combines TRBV25-1 with TRBJ1-1; TRBD1 agrees at 10 bases. Source: CD4+ T cells from peripheral blood mononuclear cells, taken before pregnancy. CDR3 residues: CASARQGAVTEAFF. For the CDR3, the DNA is TGTGCCAGCGCCCGACAGGGGGCGGTCACTGAAGCTTTCTTT.